The clone carrying this TCR beta chain was picked up many times. These data are taken from a study of human T cells and chemical hapten exposure. The CDR3 is 18 residues long. V was clipped by 4 bases and J by 4 bases; unmatched bases: 15. The germline gives CDR1 KGHSH, CDR2 LQKENI. TCRdb re-analysed the RACE reads in MiXCR, keeping a single row per CDR3 protein. The repertoire holds about 56,000 distinct CDR3 sequences, with 9% to 9.5% as singletons. Time point noted: patch test 1, 2 weeks after DPC sensitization. Documented treatment: therapeutic diphenylcyclopropenone sensitization with weekly scalp DPC.

This receptor was identified in a woman in her forties with alopecia areata. Some clones in this sample may be carry-over from other donors' samples. The rearrangement links TRBV18 to TRBJ2-5; 10 positions match TRBD2. The specimen comprised whole blood, sampled in connection with sensitization to the hapten diphenylcyclopropenone (DPC). The CDR3 loop reads CASSRQQTSGVFGETQYF. DNA of the CDR3: TGTGCCAGCTCACGTCAGCAAACTAGCGGGGTTTTTGGAGAGACCCAGTACTTC.